Following are 8 T cell receptor beta chains from one sample sequenced in a study of cytomegalovirus exposure and HLA in healthy donors. Amplification used 60 Vbeta primers and 13 Jbeta primers. Sequencing was performed with immunoSEQ multiplex PCR; in TCRdb, only in-frame clones are kept and a portion is missing. The sample has 99,000 or so clones; about 78% are singletons. The sample comprised PBMCs. These receptor sequences come from a young man in good health and CMV-seronegative.

The chain uses TRBV4-1 and TRBJ1-2; the match to TRBD1 covers 12 bases. J gave up 4 bases and V 3 bases, and 9 bases lay outside the gene matches. The CDR3 is 17 amino acids. CDR1 is MGHRA and CDR2 is YSYEKL in the germline V gene. CDR3 protein: CASSHTGQGADLYGYTF. CDR3 sequence (DNA): TGCGCCAGCAGCCACACGGGACAGGGGGCCGACCTCTATGGCTACACCTTC.

The rearrangement joins TRBV4-3 to TRBJ2-7; TRBD1 aligns across 9 bases. CDR1 is LGHNA and CDR2 is YSLEER in the germline V gene. V shed 5 bases, J shed 3 bases, and the junction held 2 bases outside the gene matches. The CDR3 is 13 residues long. CDR3 loop: CASSRGQGYEQYF. The CDR3 DNA reads as TGCGCCAGCAGCAGGGGACAGGGCTACGAGCAGTACTTC.

This clone was recorded a few times. The DNA for the CDR3 is TGTGCCAGCAGCTTTAATCAGGCGCTCTATGGCTACACCTTC. This encodes CASSFNQALYGYTF. The gene calls are TRBV11-2 and TRBJ1-2, with unresolved D. Germline CDR1 SGHAT, CDR2 FQNNGV. The CDR3 consists of 14 residues. V lost 3 bases to trimming and J lost 4 bases, with 12 bases between them.

This clone appeared a few times. The gene calls are TRBV29-1 and TRBJ2-7, with unresolved D. Germline lookup yields CDR1 SQVTM and CDR2 ANQGSEA. The CDR3 contains 11 residues. The V gene lost 4 bases and the J gene lost 2 bases, with 6 bases spanning the gap. The CDR3: CSVVLTYEQYF. The DNA for the CDR3 is TGCAGCGTTGTGTTAACCTACGAGCAGTACTTC.

This chain connects TRBV5-1 to TRBJ2-3; 12 bases are shared with TRBD2. The CDR3 is 15 residues long. The germline CDR1 and CDR2 sequences are SGHRS and YFSETQ. V lost 5 bases, J lost 3 bases, and 4 bases stayed unmatched. In nucleotides, the CDR3 is TGCGCCAGCAGTCCTAGCGGGAGGGCTACAGATACGCAGTATTTT. Protein product: CASSPSGRATDTQYF.

V gene TRBV6-6 combines with J gene TRBJ2-5; 10 positions agree with TRBD1. V trimming: 6 bases; J trimming: 4 bases; junction bases outside the gene matches: 8. The CDR3 length is 15 residues. The V gene's germline CDR1 is MNHNY and CDR2 SVGAGI (reference sequence). The CDR3 nucleotides read TGTGCCAGCAGCCGACAGGGGGCGGGGGGAGAGACCCAGTACTTC. This codes for CASSRQGAGGETQYF.

The chain carries TRBV27 and TRBJ2-7; no clear D. The CDR3 has 16 amino acids. Trimming took off 3 bases at V and 3 bases at J, with 18 bases between the two ends. CDR1 MNHEY and CDR2 SMNVEV come from the germline V gene (reference sequence). The CDR3 sequence is CASSLAVREPDYEQYF. The CDR3 DNA sequence: TGTGCCAGCAGTTTGGCGGTTCGTGAACCCGACTACGAGCAGTACTTC.

This chain uses TRBV4-1 with TRBJ2-7; a possible D gene is TRBD1 (6 bases). V gave up 5 bases and J gave up 1 base, with 18 bases separating them. The CDR3 is 16 residues long. Germline lookup yields CDR1 MGHRA and CDR2 YSYEKL. The CDR3 DNA is TGCGCCAGCAGCGACTACCCCCGGGACAAGTCCTACGAGCAGTACTTC. Protein: CASSDYPRDKSYEQYF.